This T cell receptor beta chain derives from a study of PD-1 blockade in mismatch repair-deficient tumors. V dropped 6 bases and J dropped 4 bases, with 16 bases sitting between them. The CDR3 covers 15 residues. Germline V CDR1 and CDR2: SNHLY, FYNNEI. Note on this clone: Its target is unknown.

Assay: immunoSEQ multiplex PCR; the TCRdb copy retains only in-frame clones and omits some. The data contain about 84,000 clones, over 75% of them singletons. PCR or immunohistochemistry showed mismatch repair deficiency in every enrolled patient. A few pembrolizumab responders had their TCRs sequenced. Study conclusions and caveats: Rapid post-treatment expansion, then contraction, generally preceding radiologic response, marked tumor-resident clones.

This specimen was peripheral blood, taken 12 weeks after starting pembrolizumab. The receptor comes from an adult with mismatch repair-deficient cancer. The V gene is TRBV2, the J gene TRBJ1-5; TRBD1 is a possible D gene (6 bases). The CDR3 DNA reads as TGTGCCAGCAGGGGGGCCAGGGGTAATAATCAGCCCCAGCATTTT. Its translation is CASRGARGNNQPQHF. Full variable domain (remainder filled in from reference TRBV2 and TRBJ1-5): EPEVTQTPSHQVTQMGQEVILRCVPISNHLYFYWYRQILGQKVEFLVSFYNNEISEKSEIFDDQFSVERPDGSNFTLKIRSTKLEDSAMYFCASRGARGNNQPQHFGDGTRLSIL.